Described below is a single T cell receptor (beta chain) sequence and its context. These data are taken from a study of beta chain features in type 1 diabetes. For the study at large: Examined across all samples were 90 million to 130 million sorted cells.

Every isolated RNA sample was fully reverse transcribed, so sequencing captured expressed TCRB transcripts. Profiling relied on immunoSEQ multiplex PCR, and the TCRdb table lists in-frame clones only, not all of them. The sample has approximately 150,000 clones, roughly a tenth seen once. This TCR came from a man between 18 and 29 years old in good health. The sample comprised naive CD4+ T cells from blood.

CDR3 bases: TGCGCCAGCAGCCAAGGTCTTTACAGGGCCGGTGAAAAACTGTTTTTT. It codes for CASSQGLYRAGEKLFF. The chain links TRBV4-3 to TRBJ1-4, with D maybe TRBD1 (6 bases). The CDR3 is 16 residues long. Germline values: CDR1 LGHNA, CDR2 YSLEER. V dropped 1 base and J dropped 7 bases, with 16 bases sitting between them.